The present entry profiles one T cell receptor beta chain with its context. Its antigen is unknown. Enrolled ophthalmopathy patients presented with a Clinical Activity Score of at least 3, a NOSPECS grade of at least 4, and disease duration under 3 months. Uncontrolled infection, other autoimmune disease, pregnancy and lactation each barred patients from inclusion. The data are from a study of T cells in Graves' hyperthyroidism and ophthalmopathy. Findings and caveats of the study: Model predictions of ophthalmopathy came a median approximately 6.5 months before onset.

V was clipped by 1 base and J by 1 base, with 5 bases between them. Germline V lookup: CDR1 SGHTA, CDR2 FQGNSA. The CDR3 runs to 15 residues. Amplified regions were TCR beta CDR3 sequences from RNA transcripts. During a first-round RT-PCR of the TCR CDR3, the HTBI primer set was used. TCRdb re-derived calls from the multiplex PCR reads in MiXCR, one entry per CDR3 protein. The repertoire includes some 300,000 distinct CDR3 sequences, around a fifth of them detected once, and under 45% sits in the top ten. The TCR sequence derives from a man in his forties or fifties with Graves' ophthalmopathy. The V call is TRBV7-2, the J call TRBJ2-6; the D is unclear. The material sequenced was blood. Here the CDR3 DNA reads TGTGCCAGCAGCTTAGTTGTTTCTGGGGCCAACGTCCTGACTTTC. Its translation: CASSLVVSGANVLTF.